These T cell receptor beta chains were read from a single sample in a study of T-cell memory formation after mild COVID-19. TCRdb re-called the 5' RACE reads with MiXCR, one entry per CDR3 protein. The sample lists 450,000 or so distinct CDR3 sequences; 20% were seen once. Material: PBMCs or a T cell subset sorted from them (not recorded which). The receptors shown here come from an adult woman who had mild COVID-19 (a few samples of this study predate the infection). Cell type and time point are not known. Each CDR3 is given with its conserved first and last residue. D genes are given only for firm matches. Clone sizes are given selectively: once, few, many, or a class where the clone is expanded.

clone size	V gene	J gene	D gene	CDR3 protein	CDR3 DNA
NA	TRBV7-2	TRBJ1-5	TRBD1	CASSSPGQGISNQPQHF	TGTGCCAGCAGCTCTCCGGGACAGGGGATTAGCAATCAGCCCCAGCATTTT
NA	TRBV18	TRBJ2-5	NA	CASSPRKGFQETQYF	TGTGCCAGCTCACCACGGAAAGGGTTCCAAGAGACCCAGTACTTC
many	TRBV2	TRBJ2-7	NA	CASIPRYSYEQYF	TGTGCCAGCATCCCGCGTTACTCCTACGAGCAGTACTTC
few	TRBV20-1	TRBJ1-1	NA	CSARGRGYGNTEAFF	TGCAGTGCTAGAGGAAGGGGATACGGGAACACTGAAGCTTTCTTT
NA	TRBV7-3	TRBJ2-1	TRBD2	CASSALAGGQNEQFF	TGTGCCAGCAGCGCGTTAGCGGGAGGGCAGAATGAGCAGTTCTTC
many	TRBV19	TRBJ2-5	NA	CASSLTSSSWQETQYF	TGTGCCAGTAGCCTAACTAGCAGCTCGTGGCAAGAGACCCAGTACTTC
NA	TRBV20-1	TRBJ2-7	NA	CSASFRFTSYEQYF	TGCAGTGCTAGTTTTCGGTTTACCTCCTACGAGCAGTACTTC
NA	TRBV19	TRBJ1-4	TRBD1	CASNPRSGQTNEKLFF	TGTGCCAGTAACCCCAGGTCGGGACAGACTAATGAAAAACTGTTTTTT
few	TRBV5-1	TRBJ2-6	TRBD1	CASSKDRGPGANVLTF	TGCGCCAGCAGCAAAGATAGGGGGCCTGGGGCCAACGTCCTGACTTTC
NA	TRBV5-1	TRBJ1-3	NA	CASSLGGTIYF	TGCGCCAGCAGCTTGGGTGGGACCATATATTTT
few	TRBV3-1	TRBJ2-7	NA	CASSQNGLVIYEQYF	TGTGCCAGCAGCCAAAATGGTTTGGTTATATACGAGCAGTACTTC
few	TRBV5-1	TRBJ2-7	NA	CASSLVASGNEQYF	TGCGCCAGCAGCTTGGTCGCCTCTGGAAACGAGCAGTACTTC
NA	TRBV28	TRBJ2-1	TRBD1	CASSFSDRNEQFF	TGTGCCAGCAGTTTCTCGGACAGGAATGAGCAGTTCTTC
many	TRBV7-8	TRBJ2-1	NA	CASSFSAGNEQFF	TGTGCCAGCAGCTTTAGCGCGGGCAATGAGCAGTTCTTC
NA	TRBV7-6	TRBJ2-7	TRBD1	CASSPDRGRYYEQYF	TGTGCCAGCAGCCCTGACAGGGGGCGATACTACGAGCAGTACTTC
few	TRBV29-1	TRBJ2-1	TRBD2	CSVTNPTLAASYNEQFF	TGCAGCGTCACGAACCCTACACTAGCGGCCTCCTACAATGAGCAGTTCTTC